The next 28 T cell receptor beta chains were all read from a single sample in a study of molecular identifiers for immune sequencing clone quantification. MiXCR, applied by TCRdb to the PCR reads, yields one record per CDR3 protein. The repertoire includes more than 450,000 distinct CDR3 sequences, around 23% of them detected once, and 0.7% to 0.9% sits in the top ten. Sequencing was carried out using naive CD8+ T cells from blood, with Jurkat cell RNA spiked in. As for subset: FACS-sorted CD8+CD4-CCR7+CD45RA+ naive T cells. These receptors all come from a human donor in good health. Some libraries in this study had Jurkat cell RNA spiked in.

The chain links TRBV12-3 or TRBV12-4 to TRBJ1-1, with D possibly matching TRBD1 (5 bases). V gave up 3 bases and J gave up 5 bases, with 13 bases separating them. The CDR3 is 14 residues long. CDR3 DNA: TGTGCCAGCAGTTTTGTGGGGGAGGGGACTGAAGCTTTCTTT. It yields the protein CASSFVGEGTEAFF.

This rearrangement joins TRBV25-1 to TRBJ2-2; D is unclear. CDR3 length: 19 residues. The germline V gene has CDR1 MGHDK and CDR2 SYGVNS. Trimming shortened V by 2 bases and J by 2 bases, and 21 bases separated the two germline ends. The DNA of the CDR3 is TGTGCCAGCAGTGAACCGGACCCCCGATCTCTGCGCAACACCGGGGAGCTGTTTTTT. It specifies CASSEPDPRSLRNTGELFF.

The chain uses TRBV4-3 and TRBJ2-1; TRBD2 agrees at 13 bases. J was trimmed by 8 bases and V by 2 bases; bases with no gene match: 6. The V gene's germline CDR1 is LGHNA and CDR2 YSLEER. CDR3 length: 16 residues. The CDR3 reads CASSQTGTSGNDEQFF. The CDR3 DNA follows: TGCGCCAGCAGCCAAACCGGGACTAGCGGGAACGATGAGCAGTTCTTC.

For this clonotype: A much larger clone is a single base away; this may be a read error. In nucleotides, the CDR3 is TGTGCCAACAGCTCCATAGCGGGAGTGACAGATACGCAGTATTTT. Translation: CANSSIAGVTDTQYF. V gene TRBV7-2 combines with J gene TRBJ2-3, with 9 bases identical to TRBD2. This CDR3 comprises 15 residues. Germline loops: CDR1 SGHTA, CDR2 FQGNSA.

Remarks on this clonotype: A much larger clone lies one base from this, so it may be a read error. The chain joins TRBV5-1 to TRBJ1-1, with D perhaps TRBD1 (5 bases). Germline V CDR1 and CDR2: SGHRS, YFSETQ. The CDR3 totals 15 residues. The CDR3: CACSQTQGLNTEAFF. The CDR3 DNA reads as TGCGCCTGCAGCCAAACCCAGGGTCTGAACACTGAAGCTTTCTTT.

This clonotype has only a few counts. The chain is built from TRBV5-6 and TRBJ2-1; 7 bases are a match to TRBD1. CDR1 is SGHDT and CDR2 is YYEEEE in the germline V gene. V shed 1 base and J 5 bases; nucleotides not matched to a gene: 3. This CDR3 comprises 14 residues. The CDR3 sequence is CASSLTGAHNEQFF. DNA of the CDR3: TGTGCCAGCAGCTTGACAGGGGCCCACAATGAGCAGTTCTTC. Together with reference TRBV5-6 and TRBJ2-1, the CDR3 gives the full variable domain: DAGVTQSPTHLIKTRGQQVTLRCSPKSGHDTVSWYQQALGQGPQFIFQYYEEEERQRGNFPDRFSGHQFPNYSSELNVNALLLGDSALYLCASSLTGAHNEQFFGPGTRLTVL.

This clonotype has just a few counts. This chain's CDR3 is CASSQVLGQLISNSPLHF. CDR3 DNA sequence: TGTGCCAGCAGCCAAGTATTGGGACAGCTAATTTCTAATTCACCCCTCCACTTT. This chain links TRBV3-1 with TRBJ1-6; 7 bases are a match to TRBD1. The V and J ends lost 1 base and 6 bases, in that order; junction bases with no gene match: 12. The CDR3 is 18 amino acids. Germline V gene data show CDR1 as LGHDT and CDR2 as YNNKEL (reference sequence). Full variable domain (outside the CDR3, taken from reference TRBV3-1 and TRBJ1-6): DTAVSQTPKYLVTQMGNDKSIKCEQNLGHDTMYWYKQDSKKFLKIMFSYNNKELIINETVPNRFSPKSPDKAHLNLHINSLELGDSAVYFCASSQVLGQLISNSPLHFGNGTRLTVT.

This clonotype came up many times. The rearrangement joins TRBV12-3 or TRBV12-4 to TRBJ2-7, with 13 bases that match TRBD2. There are 16 residues in the CDR3. V lost 6 bases and J lost 1; bases outside the gene matches: 6. The CDR3 sequence is CASSPGLAGTSYEQYF. CDR3 in DNA: TGTGCCAGCAGCCCGGGACTAGCGGGAACGTCCTACGAGCAGTACTTC.

This chain links TRBV6-5 with TRBJ1-1; D is unclear. There are 14 residues in the CDR3. V gave up 2 bases and J gave up 5 bases, with 12 bases separating them. CDR1 MNHEY and CDR2 SVGAGI come from the germline V gene. The CDR3 DNA reads as TGTGCCAGCAGTTACAGCAGGTTGCTTACTGAAGCTTTCTTT. This encodes CASSYSRLLTEAFF.

This clonotype showed up many times. The chain is built from TRBV2 and TRBJ1-2; D is uncertain. V lost 4 bases and J lost 2, with 14 bases in between. CDR3 size: 15 residues. Germline assignment: CDR1 SNHLY and CDR2 FYNNEI. CDR3: CASSGAGLGNYGYTF. The CDR3 region has the DNA TGTGCCAGCAGTGGAGCTGGGCTGGGGAACTATGGCTACACCTTC.

This chain connects TRBV19 to TRBJ2-3; D not resolved. The V end lost 3 bases, the J end lost 6 bases, and 10 bases lay between the germline ends. The CDR3 sequence is 13 residues long. Germline assignment: CDR1 LNHDA and CDR2 SQIVND (reference sequence). CDR3 in DNA: TGTGCCAGTAGTATCATCGTGTGGGATACGCAGTATTTT. It encodes CASSIIVWDTQYF.

Concerning this clonotype: A much bigger clone sits one base away, suggesting this may be a read error. The V call is TRBV5-4, the J call TRBJ2-3; 9 nucleotides match TRBD1. The CDR3 length is 15 residues. Per germline, CDR1 SGHNT and CDR2 YYREEE (reference sequence). CDR3 residues: CASSFRQGVRDTRYF. Here the CDR3 DNA reads TGTGCCAGCAGCTTTCGACAGGGGGTTAGAGATACGCGGTATTTT.

With respect to this clonotype: A much larger clone lies one base from this, so it may be a read error. The rearrangement uses TRBV14 and TRBJ2-3; D perhaps matches TRBD2 (6 bases). This CDR3 is built from 12 residues. Germline CDR1 is SGHDN and CDR2 is FVKESK. V gave up 4 bases and J gave up 9 bases, with 11 bases separating them. CDR3 in amino acids: CASSPTSETQYF. Here the CDR3 DNA reads TGTGCCAGCAGCCCGACTAGTGAAACGCAGTATTTT.

CDR3 residues: CARRPRGGIGETQYF. As DNA, the CDR3 is TGCGCCCGCCGCCCACGGGGGGGGATCGGTGAGACCCAGTACTTC. The J gene is TRBJ2-5, the V gene TRBV4-1, with 8 bases aligning to TRBD2. V lost 11 bases to trimming and J lost 5 bases; unmatched junction nucleotides: 16. Germline assignment: CDR1 MGHRA and CDR2 YSYEKL. This CDR3 is built from 15 residues.

Of note for this clonotype: Possible read error: a much larger clone is one base away. This chain links TRBV7-2 with TRBJ2-1; D not certain. Germline values: CDR1 SGHTA, CDR2 FQGNSA. This CDR3 has 13 residues. The chain's CDR3 is CANSPEPYNEQFF. The CDR3 DNA follows: TGTGCCAACAGCCCCGAACCATACAATGAGCAGTTCTTC.

This clonotype was detected many times. The V and J genes are TRBV29-1 and TRBJ2-1, with 7 bases identical to TRBD2. Trimming cost V 6 bases and J 1 base; bases outside gene matches: 6. In germline, CDR1 is SQVTM, CDR2 ANQGSEA. The CDR3 is made up of 14 amino acids. CDR3 nucleotides: TGCAGCGTGCCGCTAGCGGCATCCTACAATGAGCAGTTCTTC. Translating gives CSVPLAASYNEQFF.

In this sample, this clonotype turned up many times. The chain recombines TRBV20-1 with TRBJ2-1; no clear D gene. CDR3 length equals 13 residues. The V gene lost 0 bases and the J gene lost 3 bases, with 6 bases spanning the gap. CDR1 and CDR2 (germline): DFQATT, SNEGSKA (reference sequence). The CDR3 sequence: CSAREGNYNEQFF. CDR3 DNA: TGCAGTGCTAGAGAGGGGAACTACAATGAGCAGTTCTTC.

The V and J genes are TRBV29-1 and TRBJ2-1; TRBD1 is a possible D gene (6 bases). This CDR3 contains 13 residues. Trimming pared 5 bases from V and 8 bases from J, leaving 16 bases between. CDR1 is SQVTM and CDR2 is ANQGSEA in the germline V gene. Written as DNA, the CDR3 is TGCAGCGTTCCGCCTAGGGGGAGCGATGAGCAGTTCTTC. Translation: CSVPPRGSDEQFF.

The chain couples TRBV7-9 to TRBJ2-3; 9 bases are a match to TRBD1. The CDR3 is 16 amino acids. The trim removed 4 bases at V and 2 bases at J, leaving 7 bases unmatched. In germline, CDR1 is SEHNR, CDR2 FQNEAQ (reference sequence). CDR3 DNA sequence: TGTGCCAGCAGCTCGACCGGGACAGGGTACACAGATACGCAGTATTTT. Its translation: CASSSTGTGYTDTQYF. Variable domain in full (rest from reference TRBV7-9 and TRBJ2-3): DTGVSQNPRHKITKRGQNVTFRCDPISEHNRLYWYRQTLGQGPEFLTYFQNEAQLEKSRLLSDRFSAERPKGSFSTLEIQRTEQGDSAMYLCASSSTGTGYTDTQYFGPGTRLTVL.

The chain is built from TRBV15 and TRBJ2-3; perhaps TRBD1 as D (6 bases). Germline loops: CDR1 LNHNV, CDR2 YYDKDF (reference sequence). The CDR3 spans 15 residues. V lost 1 base and J 3 bases, leaving 11 bases between the germline ends. This CDR3 is CATSRVPTGTDTQYF. The DNA for the CDR3 is TGTGCCACCAGCAGAGTTCCGACAGGAACAGATACGCAGTATTTT.

V gene TRBV27 combines with J gene TRBJ1-5; D unresolved. CDR3 size: 11 residues. The V end was cut by 6 bases, the J end by 7 bases, with 7 bases between. CDR1 MNHEY and CDR2 SMNVEV come from the germline V gene (reference sequence). The CDR3 here is CASSPAQPQHF. The DNA of the CDR3 is TGTGCCAGCAGCCCGGCACAGCCCCAGCATTTT.

In this sample, this clonotype turned up many times. The rearrangement links TRBV5-1 to TRBJ1-1; possible D gene TRBD1, 6 bases. The germline gives CDR1 SGHRS, CDR2 YFSETQ. Trimming shortened V by 7 bases and J by 5 bases, and 12 bases separated the two germline ends. This CDR3 has 12 residues. The DNA of the CDR3 is TGCGCCAGCGAGGGGGTCGGGACTGAAGCTTTCTTT. The encoded protein is CASEGVGTEAFF.

The V call is TRBV19, the J call TRBJ1-1, with D maybe TRBD1 (5 bases). V shed 3 bases and J shed 8 bases, with 13 bases lying between them. Germline CDR1 is LNHDA and CDR2 is SQIVND (reference sequence). The CDR3 covers 13 residues. Written as DNA, the CDR3 is TGTGCCAGTAGTATTTTAGGGGCCGAAGAAGCTTTCTTT. Encoded protein: CASSILGAEEAFF.

To note about this clonotype: With a much larger clone just one base away, this may be a read error. Written as DNA, the CDR3 is TGTGCCAGCAGTTCTACCCGGACTGCCACCGGGGAGCTGTTTTTT. Its translation is CASSSTRTATGELFF. This rearrangement joins TRBV2 to TRBJ2-2; perhaps TRBD2 as D (5 bases). CDR3 length equals 15 residues. V gave up 5 bases and J gave up 4 bases, with 14 bases separating them. Per the germline V gene, CDR1 is SNHLY and CDR2 is FYNNEI.

This clonotype was seen a handful of times. V usage is TRBV7-6 and J usage is TRBJ2-3; tentatively, D is TRBD2 (6 bases). With 4 bases removed from V and 2 bases from J, the gap between germline ends came to 16 bases. This CDR3 contains 16 residues. Germline V lookup: CDR1 SGHVS, CDR2 FNYEAQ. Here the CDR3 DNA reads TGTGCCAGCAGCTCGTATGCCGGGAGACTCACAGATACGCAGTATTTT. This encodes CASSSYAGRLTDTQYF.

This clonotype was detected many times. CDR3 sequence reads: CASSLWERVYEQYF. The CDR3 nucleotides are TGTGCCAGCAGTCTCTGGGAGAGAGTCTACGAGCAGTACTTC. The rearrangement joins TRBV12-3 or TRBV12-4 to TRBJ2-7, with D possibly being TRBD2 (5 bases). Trimming took 5 bases from V and 3 from J, leaving 14 bases between them. The CDR3 length is 14 residues.

This clonotype was picked up a small number of times. V usage is TRBV12-3 or TRBV12-4 and J usage is TRBJ1-1, with TRBD1 matching 7 bases. V lost 2 bases to trimming and J lost 1 base; unmatched junction nucleotides: 13. The CDR3 is 18 amino acids. The CDR3 bases are TGTGCCAGCAGTTTAACCGGACAGGTGCGTCCCCAGAACACTGAAGCTTTCTTT. Its translation is CASSLTGQVRPQNTEAFF.

The gene calls are TRBV7-2 and TRBJ2-1; maybe TRBD2 (6 bases). Germline V CDR1 and CDR2: SGHTA, FQGNSA. CDR3 size: 17 residues. The V end was cut by 1 base, the J end by 4 bases, with 17 bases between. The chain's CDR3 is CASSLVQGTLFYNEQFF. CDR3 sequence (DNA): TGTGCCAGCAGCTTAGTCCAAGGGACTCTATTTTACAATGAGCAGTTCTTC. Using reference TRBV7-2 and TRBJ2-1 for the parts outside the CDR3, the full variable domain is GAGVSQSPSNKVTEKGKDVELRCDPISGHTALYWYRQSLGQGLEFLIYFQGNSAPDKSGLPSDRFSAERTGGSVSTLTIQRTQQEDSAVYLCASSLVQGTLFYNEQFFGPGTRLTVL.